These 24 T cell receptor beta chains were sequenced from one sample in a study of T cell repertoires in cytomegalovirus infection. TCRdb used MiXCR to reprocess the reads, holding one entry per CDR3 protein. The sample includes some 200,000 distinct CDR3 sequences, around two fifths of them seen just once. No antigen is known for these receptors. Sequencing was performed on CD8+ T cells from cultured PBMCs, taken from culture after CMV antigen stimulation. All receptors derive from a human donor in good health (CMV status not recorded). Some clones in this sample may be carry-over from other donors' samples.

V and J are TRBV27 and TRBJ1-1; no firm D call. V lost 6 bases and J lost 4, with 12 bases in between. Germline V gives CDR1 MNHEY, CDR2 SMNVEV (reference sequence). This CDR3 is built from 13 residues. The CDR3 here is CASSRAVITEAFF. CDR3 bases: TGTGCCAGCAGCCGGGCAGTGATCACTGAAGCTTTCTTT.

This clonotype was found a few times. CDR3 in amino acids: CATVERFGKDGELFF. The CDR3 region has the DNA TGTGCCACCGTAGAGAGGTTCGGGAAGGACGGGGAGCTGTTTTTT. V and J are TRBV7-9 and TRBJ2-2; possible D gene TRBD2, 5 bases. Trimming removed 10 bases at V and 7 bases at J, with 22 bases between. This CDR3 region has 15 residues. Per the germline V gene, CDR1 is SEHNR and CDR2 is FQNEAQ (reference sequence).

This clonotype showed up many times. V usage is TRBV7-2 and J usage is TRBJ2-5; 15 bases fit TRBD2. Germline V gene data show CDR1 as SGHTA and CDR2 as FQGNSA. With 5 bases clipped from V and 4 bases from J, the junction kept 11 bases outside the gene matches. This CDR3 has 18 residues. Here the CDR3 reads CASSKGTSGRRLGETQYF. In DNA, the CDR3 is TGTGCCAGCAGCAAAGGGACTAGCGGGAGGAGGCTGGGAGAGACCCAGTACTTC.

The V and J genes are TRBV7-2 and TRBJ1-5; TRBD1 agrees at 7 bases. Trimming took 3 bases from V and 1 from J; bases not matched to a gene: 3. CDR3 length: 15 amino acids. Germline CDR1 reads SGHTA; CDR2 reads FQGNSA. This chain's CDR3 is CASSFLTGSNQPQHF. For the CDR3, the DNA is TGTGCCAGCAGCTTCCTGACAGGGAGCAATCAGCCCCAGCATTTT.

This rearrangement joins TRBV6-1 to TRBJ2-4, with D possibly called TRBD1 or TRBD2 (5 bases each). The germline V and J ends were trimmed by 10 bases and 8 bases, with 18 bases remaining between them. Germline CDR1 MNHNS, CDR2 SASEGT. This CDR3 is 13 amino acids long. The CDR3 is CATYGTAAHIQYF. The DNA of the CDR3 is TGTGCCACCTACGGGACGGCTGCCCACATTCAGTACTTC.

To note about this clonotype: The junction does not match germline at one end; this may be a read error. This rearrangement joins TRBV19 to TRBJ2-1; D is unresolved. This CDR3 comprises 16 residues. The germline CDR1 and CDR2 sequences are LNHDA and SQIVND (reference sequence). The CDR3 DNA reads as TGTGCCAGTAGTGTTAGTGTCTATCAGGTTGGCAATGAGCGGTTCTTC. As protein: CASSVSVYQVGNERFF.

The J gene is TRBJ2-3, the V gene TRBV10-3; tentative D call: TRBD2 (6 bases). The V gene lost 4 bases and the J gene lost 3 bases, with 20 bases spanning the gap. CDR1 is ENHRY, CDR2 SYGVKD, per germline. The CDR3 has 17 residues. This CDR3 is CAISGRDSQIPTDTQYF. The CDR3 nucleotides read TGTGCCATCAGTGGCCGGGACTCCCAAATCCCAACAGATACGCAGTATTTT.

V usage is TRBV19 and J usage is TRBJ2-1, with D hard to call. Germline V CDR1 and CDR2: LNHDA, SQIVND (reference sequence). Between the trimmed V and J ends, which lost 0 bases and 1 base, there was a span of 1 base. CDR3 size: 13 residues. CDR3 DNA sequence: TGTGCCAGTAGTATAGAATCCTACAATGAGCAGTTCTTC. Residues: CASSIESYNEQFF.

CDR3 region: CASSSTGWASYGYTF. In DNA, the CDR3 is TGTGCCAGCAGCTCGACAGGGTGGGCTAGCTATGGCTACACCTTC. The chain has TRBV7-9 and TRBJ1-2, with TRBD1 matching over 7 bases. The germline gives CDR1 SEHNR, CDR2 FQNEAQ (reference sequence). CDR3 length: 15 residues. V was pared by 4 bases and J by 4 bases, with 9 bases of the junction left unmatched.

The chain combines TRBV6-6 with TRBJ2-5; 8 bases match TRBD2. Germline CDR1 is MNHNY and CDR2 is SVGAGI (reference sequence). The CDR3 sequence is 18 residues long. With 0 bases clipped from V and 4 bases from J, the junction kept 13 bases outside the gene matches. This chain's CDR3 is CASSYSISGRMLGETQYF. As DNA, the CDR3 is TGTGCCAGCAGTTACTCAATCAGCGGGAGAATGCTTGGAGAGACCCAGTACTTC.

In this sample, this clonotype turned up a few times. The CDR3 loop reads CASSFGSTDTQYF. The CDR3 DNA sequence: TGCGCCAGCAGCTTCGGATCCACAGATACGCAGTATTTT. This chain joins TRBV5-1 and TRBJ2-3; no firm D call. V lost 2 bases to trimming and J lost 2 bases, with 6 bases between them. Germline CDR1 is SGHRS and CDR2 is YFSETQ. The length of the CDR3 is 13 residues.

This clonotype was counted once. Likely a read error: the CDR3 ends without its conserved phenylalanine or tryptophan. The chain recombines TRBV20-1 with TRBJ2-1; D is perhaps TRBD1 (7 bases). Looked up from germline, CDR1 is DFQATT and CDR2 is SNEGSKA (reference sequence). V lost 6 bases to trimming and J lost 4 bases, with 19 bases between them. This CDR3 has 15 residues. DNA for the CDR3: TGCAGTGCCCAAGGGGGCGGAGGGGGGTACAATGAGCAGTTCTTA. Encoded protein: CSAQGGGGGYNEQFL.

This clonotype was recorded at least ten times. The chain employs TRBV7-6 and TRBJ2-7; 11 nucleotides match TRBD1. CDR3 length: 16 residues. Germline lookup yields CDR1 SGHVS and CDR2 FNYEAQ. The J segment lost 7 bases and the V segment lost 5 bases, leaving 13 bases of the junction unmatched. CDR3 sequence: CASSLSPGQGAREQYF. As DNA, the CDR3 is TGTGCCAGCAGCCTCTCCCCAGGACAGGGGGCGCGTGAGCAGTACTTC.

This clonotype turned up a few times. This chain connects TRBV20-1 to TRBJ2-1; 9 bases agree with TRBD2. CDR3 size: 15 residues. V lost 0 bases, J lost 6 bases, and 6 bases stayed unmatched. The germline V gene has CDR1 DFQATT and CDR2 SNEGSKA (reference sequence). CDR3 sequence reads: CSARDRGGGVNEQFF. The CDR3 DNA is TGCAGTGCTAGAGATCGGGGCGGGGGGGTCAATGAGCAGTTCTTC.

This clonotype was recorded a few times. The CDR3 sequence is CASSRPTGGRPGYTF. The CDR3 coding sequence is TGTGCCAGCAGTCGCCCGACAGGGGGCAGGCCTGGCTACACCTTC. This chain joins TRBV12-3 or TRBV12-4 and TRBJ1-2; 10 nucleotides agree with TRBD1. The CDR3 is made up of 15 amino acids. J lost 7 bases, V lost 5 bases, and 10 bases had no gene match.

This sequence joins TRBV4-2 and TRBJ2-1; the match to TRBD2 covers 11 bases. Trimming cost V 0 bases and J 5 bases; bases outside gene matches: 6. Germline V gene lookup returns CDR1 LGHNA and CDR2 YNFKEQ. There are 17 residues in the CDR3. CDR3: CASSQDKLAGVNNEQFF. The CDR3 DNA sequence: TGTGCCAGCAGCCAAGATAAACTAGCGGGAGTGAACAATGAGCAGTTCTTC.

J is TRBJ2-1 and V is TRBV12-3 or TRBV12-4, with D possibly being TRBD2 (5 bases). The CDR3 runs 14 residues. Trimming took off 7 bases at V and 7 bases at J, with 17 bases between the two ends. The CDR3 sequence is CASTALRAQNEQFF. CDR3 DNA sequence: TGTGCCAGCACCGCCCTGAGGGCCCAGAATGAGCAGTTCTTC.

This clonotype was picked up a small number of times. V is TRBV27 and J is TRBJ2-1; TRBD2 might be the D (6 bases). CDR3 length equals 17 residues. V gave up 1 base and J gave up 0 bases, with 13 bases separating them. Germline V gives CDR1 MNHEY, CDR2 SMNVEV (reference sequence). The CDR3 coding sequence is TGTGCCAGCAGTTTATTGGGCCCGGGGGTCTCCTACAATGAGCAGTTCTTC. Translating it yields CASSLLGPGVSYNEQFF.

The chain links TRBV5-1 to TRBJ2-1, with TRBD2 identical over 8 bases. This CDR3 spans 17 amino acids. The V segment lost 4 bases and the J segment 9 bases; nucleotides outside the gene matches: 18. Germline lookup yields CDR1 SGHRS and CDR2 YFSETQ. The CDR3 reads CASSPFLGIAGRVEQFF. Here the CDR3 DNA reads TGCGCCAGCAGCCCCTTCCTCGGGATAGCGGGAAGGGTTGAGCAGTTCTTC.

The V gene is TRBV2, the J gene TRBJ2-5, with 7 bases fitting TRBD2. Germline V CDR1 and CDR2: SNHLY, FYNNEI. CDR3 length: 16 amino acids. V shed 6 bases and J 4 bases; nucleotides not matched to a gene: 14. The CDR3 nucleotides are TGTGCCAGCAGACTCCGAGGGACTATCTCTCCAGAGACCCAGTACTTC. This encodes CASRLRGTISPETQYF.

J is TRBJ2-2 and V is TRBV19, with D maybe TRBD1 (5 bases). CDR1 LNHDA and CDR2 SQIVND come from the germline V gene (reference sequence). The V gene lost 6 bases and the J gene lost 1 base, with 18 bases spanning the gap. The CDR3 sequence is 17 residues long. The CDR3: CASSPIRDSVNTGELFF. CDR3 sequence (DNA): TGTGCCAGTAGCCCAATCAGGGATTCGGTGAACACCGGGGAGCTGTTTTTT. The full variable domain, rest sourced from reference TRBV19 and TRBJ2-2, is DGGITQSPKYLFRKEGQNVTLSCEQNLNHDAMYWYRQDPGQGLRLIYYSQIVNDFQKGDIAEGYSVSREKKESFPLTVTSAQKNPTAFYLCASSPIRDSVNTGELFFGEGSRLTVL.

The chain employs TRBV6-4 and TRBJ1-1; D unresolved. The V gene's germline CDR1 is MRHNA and CDR2 SNTAGT. Trimming removed 7 bases at V and 4 bases at J, with 13 bases between. CDR3 size: 13 residues. CDR3 residues: CASTDFSGTEAFF. The CDR3 coding sequence is TGTGCCAGCACTGATTTTTCGGGCACTGAAGCTTTCTTT.

This clonotype has a handful of counts. V is TRBV7-3 and J is TRBJ2-1, with TRBD2 identical over 10 bases. The CDR3 loop spans 15 amino acids. The J segment lost 4 bases and the V segment lost 2 bases, leaving 2 bases of the junction unmatched. The germline CDR1 and CDR2 sequences are SGHTA and FQGTGA. DNA of the CDR3: TGTGCCAGCAGCTTAGTTAGCGGGGGGTACAATGAGCAGTTCTTC. This encodes CASSLVSGGYNEQFF. Full variable domain (outside the CDR3, taken from reference TRBV7-3 and TRBJ2-1): GAGVSQTPSNKVTEKGKYVELRCDPISGHTALYWYRQSLGQGPEFLIYFQGTGAADDSGLPNDRFFAVRPEGSVSTLKIQRTERGDSAVYLCASSLVSGGYNEQFFGPGTRLTVL.

This clonotype has more than one count but fewer than ten. The rearrangement joins TRBV6-6 to TRBJ2-7; 8 nucleotides align to TRBD1. V was clipped by 3 bases and J by 2 bases; unmatched bases: 6. This CDR3 region has 15 residues. Germline lookup yields CDR1 MNHNY and CDR2 SVGAGI (reference sequence). The chain's CDR3 is CASSYPRGPTYEQYF. CDR3 bases: TGTGCCAGCAGTTATCCCAGGGGGCCAACCTACGAGCAGTACTTC.